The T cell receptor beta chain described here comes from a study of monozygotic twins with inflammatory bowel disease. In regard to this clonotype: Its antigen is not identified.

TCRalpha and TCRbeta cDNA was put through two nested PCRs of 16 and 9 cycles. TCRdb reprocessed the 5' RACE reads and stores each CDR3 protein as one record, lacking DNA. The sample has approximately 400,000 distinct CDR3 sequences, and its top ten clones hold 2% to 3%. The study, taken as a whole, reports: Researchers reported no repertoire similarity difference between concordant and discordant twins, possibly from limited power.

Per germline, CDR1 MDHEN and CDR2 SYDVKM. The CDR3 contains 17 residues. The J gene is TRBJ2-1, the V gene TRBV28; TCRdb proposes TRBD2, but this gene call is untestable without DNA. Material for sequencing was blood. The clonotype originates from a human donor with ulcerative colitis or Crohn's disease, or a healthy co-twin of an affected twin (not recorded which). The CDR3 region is CASSSPLAESSYNEQFF.